This T cell receptor beta chain stems from a study of T cells in localized non-small cell lung cancer (dated by TCRdb to the early 2020s). For the wider study: The study examined T cell repertoires in a few hundred patients with early-stage NSCLC and compared tumors with uninvolved tumor-adjacent lungs. The cohort consisted of roughly 240 treatment-naive NSCLC patients whose localized lung tumors had been resected. A mean age of approximately 70 years was recorded for the NSCLC patients, of whom roughly 130 were male and more than 95 were female.

CDR1 and CDR2 (SGHDT, YYEEEE) derive from the germline V gene. V and J are trimmed by 5 bases and 3 bases, and the gene matches miss 10 bases of the junction. From its cysteine to its phenylalanine, the CDR3 spans 15 amino acids. The read is trimmed to its CDR3 DNA, 45 bases read in frame from base 1. At diagnosis, peripheral blood, uninvolved tumor-adjacent lung and tumor were collected and were preserved as a mix of fresh-frozen and FFPE material. For TCR repertoire profiling, blood samples were analyzed as peripheral blood mononuclear cells. TCR beta CDR3 regions were sequenced from DNA using the immunoSEQ Assay. The paper's data handling went like this. To compute T cell density, TCR beta template counts were normalized to usable DNA, which was estimated by amplifying housekeeping genes. Richness was estimated with the preseqR package, extrapolating to 400,000 templates for PBMC samples and 120,000 templates for tissue samples. Clonality was defined by subtracting Pielou's evenness from one. Tissue-enriched TCRs were identified through differential abundance testing performed on productive amino-acid clonotypes, with a minimum total count of 5 and an alpha of 0.1. Repertoire overlap between compartments was quantified with the Jaccard Index and Morisita Overlap Index. GLIPH grouped TCR beta CDR3s together with public tetramer-defined viral CDR3s, and a viral motif had to include at least three viral sequences and show V-gene enrichment. TCRdb re-hosts the immuneACCESS table, in-frame sequences only. Its copies lack some clones; in the studies checked, an unresolved V gene accounts for under half of them, and the cause for the rest is not known. That table is the source of V, J and clone size, and D and trimming were worked out from the DNA. For this sample the table gives over 9,000 clones, of which about 85% were detected only once. The ten largest make up about 8.3% of the sample.

Regarding this clone: Its cognate antigen has yet to be identified. No quality values exist for individual bases; no much larger clone is one base distant.

The full study reports these points: A median of approximately 62 of the top 100 tumor clones turned up in the paired uninvolved adjacent lung, and under 30 of those clones also ranked among the top 100 of that same adjacent lung. The highest T cell clonality was observed in uninvolved tumor-adjacent lung, where clonality exceeded that of tumor, suggesting that antigenic responses were more focused in uninvolved tumor-adjacent lung. Because multi-region sequencing of the tumors was not done, intratumor heterogeneity could not be ruled out. Because the study design was exploratory, TCR variables were selected using unadjusted p-values without false-discovery rate correction. Higher blood T cell density associated with longer overall survival, while higher adjacent-lung clonality associated with shorter survival.

The input for sequencing was peripheral blood, taken before any cancer treatment. The TCR sequence derives from a male donor older than 55 with stage III lung adenocarcinoma. The sequence is built from TRBV5-6 and TRBJ1-1; 7 bases in the middle match TRBD1. At the DNA level, the sequence is TGTGCCAGCAGGGTCTTAGACAGGGCCCACACTGAAGCTTTCTTT. Protein translation: CASRVLDRAHTEAFF.